The 17 T cell receptor beta chains in this list originate from one sample, sequenced in a study of beta chain features in type 1 diabetes. The sequenced template was cDNA made from the entire isolated RNA. Sequenced by immunoSEQ multiplex PCR; TCRdb stores in-frame clones only, minus some. The sample yields 900,000 or so clones, around a sixth seen once. The sequenced material came from naive CD4+ T cells from blood. These receptors all come from a woman between 18 and 29 years old in good health.

CDR3 in DNA: TGCGCCAGCAGCCGAACAACCTTCACAGATACGCAGTATTTT. Translating it yields CASSRTTFTDTQYF. The genes are TRBV4-3 and TRBJ2-3; no clear D. Per the germline V gene, CDR1 is LGHNA and CDR2 is YSLEER. The CDR3 extends over 14 amino acids. V was pared by 4 bases and J by 2 bases, with 10 bases between.

This clone was picked up a small number of times. This chain joins TRBV5-1 and TRBJ2-1; 9 nucleotides agree with TRBD2. CDR3 length: 15 residues. The junction had 5 bases not matched to a gene; V was cut back by 0 bases and J by 7 bases. The V gene's germline CDR1 is SGHRS and CDR2 YFSETQ. The CDR3 here is CASSLEASGKNEQFF. The CDR3 coding sequence is TGCGCCAGCAGCTTGGAGGCTAGCGGGAAAAATGAGCAGTTCTTC.

This chain links TRBV6-1 with TRBJ2-5; the match to TRBD2 covers 9 bases. The CDR3 length is 18 residues. Germline trimming cut 1 base from V and 4 bases from J; bases unmatched to any gene: 13. Germline CDR1 is MNHNS and CDR2 is SASEGT. The CDR3 DNA reads as TGTGCCAGCAGTGAAGGCGGGAGGGCCTTGAGCTGGTTAGAGACCCAGTACTTC. Translated: CASSEGGRALSWLETQYF.

CDR3 protein: CASSLGASGQKETQYF. The CDR3 nucleotides are TGTGCCAGCAGCTTAGGGGCTAGCGGCCAAAAAGAGACCCAGTACTTC. V is TRBV11-1 and J is TRBJ2-5; 7 bases match TRBD2. CDR1 and CDR2 from the germline V gene are SGHAT and FQDESV (reference sequence). The CDR3 has 16 amino acids. The ends lost 1 base at V and 3 bases at J; junction bases unmatched: 8.

To note about this clone: Relative to the germline gene, one junction end is altered; a read error may explain this. The rearrangement joins TRBV10-2 to TRBJ2-1, with TRBD2 matching 7 bases. The CDR3 sequence is 13 residues long. Germline V gene lookup returns CDR1 WSHSY and CDR2 SAAADI. CDR3: CASGDRAPGGQFF. The CDR3 coding sequence is TGCGCCAGCGGTGACCGGGCCCCGGGGGGGCAGTTCTTC.

The V gene is TRBV6-6, the J gene TRBJ2-5; D unresolved. The germline CDR1 and CDR2 sequences are MNHNY and SVGAGI (reference sequence). Trimming shortened V by 4 bases and J by 5 bases, and 11 bases separated the two germline ends. This CDR3 spans 13 amino acids. The CDR3 DNA reads as TGTGCCAGCAGTTCGACGGTACCGGAGACCCAGTACTTC. This codes for CASSSTVPETQYF.

The J gene is TRBJ2-1, the V gene TRBV19; D is unresolved. Trimming left V 0 bases short and J 2 bases short, with 8 bases between. The CDR3 is 15 residues long. CDR1 and CDR2 (germline): LNHDA, SQIVND (reference sequence). CDR3 in amino acids: CASSIERLPYNEQFF. The CDR3 region has the DNA TGTGCCAGTAGTATAGAACGACTTCCCTACAATGAGCAGTTCTTC.

A few counts support this clone. The chain employs TRBV5-1 and TRBJ2-7, with D possibly matching TRBD2 (5 bases). This CDR3 spans 16 amino acids. Germline CDR1 SGHRS, CDR2 YFSETQ. Trimming shortened V by 4 bases and J by 5 bases, and 22 bases separated the two germline ends. The CDR3 region has the DNA TGCGCCAGCAGCGGGGTCTTACTAGTGGGAGTCGACGAGCAGTACTTC. Protein: CASSGVLLVGVDEQYF.

This clone was counted only a few times. The rearrangement links TRBV2 to TRBJ2-7; possible D gene TRBD1, 5 bases. The CDR3 has 14 residues. The germline CDR1 and CDR2 sequences are SNHLY and FYNNEI. Trimming removed 9 bases from V and 7 bases from J, with 22 bases in between. This chain's CDR3 is CARSLDDSKGEQYF. Written as DNA, the CDR3 is TGTGCCAGGAGCCTTGATGACAGTAAGGGAGAGCAGTACTTC.

This rearrangement joins TRBV7-9 to TRBJ1-1, with a weak D call TRBD1 (5 bases). Germline CDR1 is SEHNR and CDR2 is FQNEAQ (reference sequence). V lost 5 bases to trimming and J lost 3 bases, with 16 bases between them. The CDR3 totals 15 residues. CDR3 region: CASSPTAGIDTEAFF. DNA for the CDR3: TGTGCCAGCAGCCCAACGGCAGGGATCGACACTGAAGCTTTCTTT.

Only a few counts were recorded for this clone. The chain uses TRBV7-9 and TRBJ2-7, with 7 bases matching TRBD1. With V trimmed by 4 bases and J by 2 bases, 5 bases remained unmatched. Germline values: CDR1 SEHNR, CDR2 FQNEAQ (reference sequence). The CDR3 runs to 14 residues. CDR3 DNA: TGTGCCAGCAGCTACGGACAGGCGCCCTACGAGCAGTACTTC. Translated, it gives CASSYGQAPYEQYF.

This rearrangement joins TRBV18 to TRBJ2-7; 13 nucleotides align to TRBD2. The J segment lost 6 bases and the V segment lost 2 bases, leaving 7 bases of the junction unmatched. CDR3 size: 16 residues. CDR1 and CDR2 from the germline V gene are KGHSH and LQKENI. The DNA for the CDR3 is TGTGCCAGCTCACCAGTAGGACTAGCGGGAGTTTCCGAGCAGTACTTC. Its translation: CASSPVGLAGVSEQYF. The full variable domain, its missing parts supplied by reference TRBV18 and TRBJ2-7, is NAGVMQNPRHLVRRRGQEARLRCSPMKGHSHVYWYRQLPEEGLKFMVYLQKENIIDESGMPKERFSAEFPKEGPSILRIQQVVRGDSAAYFCASSPVGLAGVSEQYFGPGTRLTVT.

The J gene is TRBJ2-1, the V gene TRBV5-1; 7 bases fit TRBD2. Germline trimming cut 0 bases from V and 4 bases from J; bases unmatched to any gene: 7. The CDR3 is 16 residues long. The germline V gene has CDR1 SGHRS and CDR2 YFSETQ. CDR3 region: CASSLDSGSGYNEQFF. CDR3 DNA sequence: TGCGCCAGCAGCTTGGATTCGGGTAGCGGGTACAATGAGCAGTTCTTC.

This clone has only a few counts. This rearrangement joins TRBV5-6 to TRBJ1-2; D not certain. The CDR3 extends over 13 amino acids. Germline assignment: CDR1 SGHDT and CDR2 YYEEEE. V was clipped by 1 base and J by 4 bases, with 8 bases between them. The CDR3 DNA reads as TGTGCCAGCAGCTTGAGGCAGAGCTATGGCTACACCTTC. As protein: CASSLRQSYGYTF.

This clone was observed a few times. The V gene is TRBV19, the J gene TRBJ2-7; no clear D gene. The V gene lost 7 bases and the J gene lost 3 bases, with 16 bases spanning the gap. The CDR3 spans 14 residues. Per germline, CDR1 LNHDA and CDR2 SQIVND (reference sequence). The CDR3: CASTDSNGLYEQYF. Here the CDR3 DNA reads TGTGCCAGTACCGATTCCAACGGTCTCTACGAGCAGTACTTC.

There are a few counts of this clone. V and J are TRBV18 and TRBJ2-7; tentative D call: TRBD1 (5 bases). The CDR3 consists of 13 residues. Trimming took 5 bases from V and 3 from J, leaving 11 bases between them. CDR1 is KGHSH and CDR2 is LQKENI in the germline V gene. The CDR3 nucleotides read TGTGCCAGCTCAGGAGCAGGGCACTACGAGCAGTACTTC. Amino acids: CASSGAGHYEQYF.

This sequence joins TRBV7-2 and TRBJ2-5, with D maybe TRBD2 (5 bases). Trimming took off 4 bases at V and 5 bases at J, with 14 bases between the two ends. CDR3 length equals 14 residues. The V gene's germline CDR1 is SGHTA and CDR2 FQGNSA. CDR3 nucleotides: TGTGCCAGCAGCTGGAGCGGTTCCCGGGAGACCCAGTACTTC. This codes for CASSWSGSRETQYF.